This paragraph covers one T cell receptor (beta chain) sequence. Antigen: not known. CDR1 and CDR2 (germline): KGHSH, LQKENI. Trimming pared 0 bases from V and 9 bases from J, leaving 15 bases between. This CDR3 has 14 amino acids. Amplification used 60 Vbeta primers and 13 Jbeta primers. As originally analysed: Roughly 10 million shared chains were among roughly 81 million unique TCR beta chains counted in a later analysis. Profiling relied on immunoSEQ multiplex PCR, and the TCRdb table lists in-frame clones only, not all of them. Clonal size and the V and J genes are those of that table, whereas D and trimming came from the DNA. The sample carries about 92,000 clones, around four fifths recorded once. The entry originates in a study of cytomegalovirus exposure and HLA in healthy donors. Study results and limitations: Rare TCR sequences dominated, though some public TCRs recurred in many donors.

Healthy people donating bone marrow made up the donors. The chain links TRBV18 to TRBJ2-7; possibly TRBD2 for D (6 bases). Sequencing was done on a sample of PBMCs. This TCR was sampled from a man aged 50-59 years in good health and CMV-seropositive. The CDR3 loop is CASSPPSHTEGQYF. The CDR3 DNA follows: TGTGCCAGCTCACCACCCAGCCACACGGAGGGGCAGTACTTC. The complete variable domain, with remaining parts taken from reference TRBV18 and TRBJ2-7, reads NAGVMQNPRHLVRRRGQEARLRCSPMKGHSHVYWYRQLPEEGLKFMVYLQKENIIDESGMPKERFSAEFPKEGPSILRIQQVVRGDSAAYFCASSPPSHTEGQYFGPGTRLTVT.